One and the same sample provided the 23 T cell receptor beta chains below, sequenced in a study of OX40 agonist ivuxolimab in advanced cancers. The method was the immunoSEQ multiplex PCR assay. What TCRdb holds here is the immuneACCESS table cut down to in-frame rearrangements. Part of the clones is not present; checked against another copy, under half of the missing clones reflect an unresolved V gene, and the others are unexplained. The sample profile shows roughly 56,000 clones; around 83% of them were found once. Clones ranked in the top ten supply about 4.5% of the sample. Sample: CD4+ or CD8+ T cells sorted from blood, taken in a trial of the OX40 agonist ivuxolimab. The source is an adult with an advanced solid tumor such as melanoma, head and neck, liver or kidney cancer.

The rearrangement uses TRBV9 and TRBJ1-2, with TRBD1 as a possible D gene (5 bases). The CDR3 has 15 residues. Germline V gene data show CDR1 as SGDLS and CDR2 as YYNGEE. Trimming removed 6 bases from V and 4 bases from J, with 19 bases in between. CDR3 bases: TGTGCCAGCACCCCTGGAGGGGTTAAGGTCTATGGCTACACCTTC. Protein product: CASTPGGVKVYGYTF.

This clone has only a few counts. The chain's CDR3 is CASSTGLGLETQYF. For the CDR3, the DNA is TGTGCCAGCAGCACCGGGCTTGGGTTAGAGACCCAGTACTTC. This chain uses TRBV7-9 with TRBJ2-5; no clear D. Deletions cut 5 bases from V and 4 bases from J, with 14 bases between. Germline-derived CDR1 and CDR2 are SEHNR and FQNEAQ (reference sequence). The CDR3 extends over 14 amino acids.

This chain joins TRBV5-1 and TRBJ2-7; D may be TRBD1 (5 bases). The CDR3 has 13 residues. V was shortened by 2 bases and J by 4 bases, with 10 bases between the two germline ends. Per germline, CDR1 SGHRS and CDR2 YFSETQ. The CDR3 spells CASSFETDYEQYF. In nucleotides, the CDR3 is TGCGCCAGCAGCTTCGAGACAGATTACGAGCAGTACTTC.

V usage is TRBV5-1 and J usage is TRBJ1-1, with D unclear. Germline V gives CDR1 SGHRS, CDR2 YFSETQ. The CDR3 has 13 residues. The V gene lost 2 bases and the J gene lost 3 bases, with 8 bases spanning the gap. CDR3 residues: CASSFGRDTEAFF. The CDR3 DNA is TGCGCCAGCAGCTTTGGACGGGACACTGAAGCTTTCTTT.

This clone was seen once. The chain has TRBV4-2 and TRBJ2-2; D perhaps matches TRBD2 (6 bases). There are 17 residues in the CDR3. Germline loops: CDR1 LGHNA, CDR2 YNFKEQ. The V and J ends lost 4 bases and 4 bases respectively, with 19 bases between them. CDR3 residues: CASSPAALEGVTGELFF. The CDR3 DNA reads TGTGCCAGCAGCCCAGCCGCCTTGGAGGGAGTCACCGGGGAGCTGTTTTTT.

The chain combines TRBV2 with TRBJ1-4; TRBD1 agrees at 9 bases. Germline lookup yields CDR1 SNHLY and CDR2 FYNNEI. The CDR3 is made up of 15 amino acids. V shed 6 bases and J 4 bases; nucleotides not matched to a gene: 6. The CDR3: CASRDTTGGNEKLFF. The DNA of the CDR3 is TGTGCCAGCAGGGACACGACAGGGGGTAATGAAAAACTGTTTTTT. Complete variable domain (other parts from reference TRBV2 and TRBJ1-4): EPEVTQTPSHQVTQMGQEVILRCVPISNHLYFYWYRQILGQKVEFLVSFYNNEISEKSEIFDDQFSVERPDGSNFTLKIRSTKLEDSAMYFCASRDTTGGNEKLFFGSGTQLSVL.

This clone was detected once. The rearrangement joins TRBV7-2 to TRBJ2-7; D might be TRBD2 (5 bases). The CDR3 is made up of 16 amino acids. V was shortened by 2 bases and J by 7 bases, with 21 bases between the two germline ends. CDR1 and CDR2 from the germline V gene are SGHTA and FQGNSA. In DNA, the CDR3 is TGTGCCAGCAGCTTATTGGCCCAGCGGACTCCGCTGGAGCAGTACTTC. This encodes CASSLLAQRTPLEQYF.

The chain has TRBV7-8 and TRBJ2-3; D not certain. The CDR3 sequence is 18 residues long. V was cut by 5 bases and J by 1 base, with 22 bases left in between. Per germline, CDR1 SGHVS and CDR2 FQNEAQ. Written as DNA, the CDR3 is TGTGCCAGCAGCCCCCTTAAGAGGAGTGGTTTAGGCACAGATACGCAGTATTTT. This sequence encodes CASSPLKRSGLGTDTQYF.

This chain uses TRBV28 with TRBJ2-1, with 7 bases identical to TRBD2. The CDR3 is 15 amino acids. Germline loops: CDR1 MDHEN, CDR2 SYDVKM. Unmatched junction bases numbered 2, after V lost 3 bases and J lost 0 bases. Written as DNA, the CDR3 is TGTGCCAGCAGTTTTGGCGGGGGCTCCTACAATGAGCAGTTCTTC. It is translated as CASSFGGGSYNEQFF.

The chain has TRBV7-9 and TRBJ1-2; 9 bases match TRBD1. Germline assignment: CDR1 SEHNR and CDR2 FQNEAQ (reference sequence). After removal of 4 bases from V and 6 bases from J, the junction contained 6 bases not matched to a gene. There are 14 residues in the CDR3. CDR3: CASSSSRDRDGYTF. Written as DNA, the CDR3 is TGTGCCAGCAGCTCCAGTCGGGACAGGGATGGCTACACCTTC.

The chain joins TRBV6-5 to TRBJ2-3; D unresolved. V was cut by 9 bases and J by 4 bases, with 14 bases left in between. The CDR3 length is 13 residues. Germline CDR1 and CDR2: MNHEY and SVGAGI. CDR3 sequence: CASTHPGADTQYF. Written as DNA, the CDR3 is TGTGCCAGTACCCACCCGGGCGCAGATACGCAGTATTTT.

V gene TRBV4-2 combines with J gene TRBJ2-6, with no clear D. CDR1 is LGHNA, CDR2 YNFKEQ, per germline. Trimming took off 1 base at V and 4 bases at J, with 8 bases between the two ends. The CDR3 runs 15 residues. The CDR3, as DNA: TGTGCCAGCAGCCAAGCTCAGTGGGGGGCCAACGTCCTGACTTTC. It codes for CASSQAQWGANVLTF.

J is TRBJ1-2 and V is TRBV6-4; D call uncertain. CDR3 length equals 17 residues. V was shortened by 0 bases and J by 0 bases, with 14 bases between the two germline ends. Germline V gene lookup returns CDR1 MRHNA and CDR2 SNTAGT. The CDR3 here is CASSDSEQILSNYGYTF. Written as DNA, the CDR3 is TGTGCCAGCAGTGACTCGGAACAGATATTATCTAACTATGGCTACACCTTC.

This rearrangement joins TRBV6-5 to TRBJ1-2; D is uncertain. Looked up from germline, CDR1 is MNHEY and CDR2 is SVGAGI. This CDR3 contains 15 residues. The V gene lost 0 bases and the J gene lost 2 bases, with 10 bases spanning the gap. The CDR3 nucleotides are TGTGCCAGCAGTTACTCCCCCGGGATAAACTATGGCTACACCTTC. Translated: CASSYSPGINYGYTF.

This chain links TRBV7-9 with TRBJ2-1; TRBD2 might be the D (5 bases). CDR3 length equals 15 residues. Looked up from germline, CDR1 is SEHNR and CDR2 is FQNEAQ (reference sequence). With 5 bases removed from V and 6 bases from J, the gap between germline ends came to 17 bases. The CDR3 region has the DNA TGTGCCAGCAGCCCCGGCGGATCCGGGGTCAATGAGCAGTTCTTC. Protein product: CASSPGGSGVNEQFF.

This chain links TRBV7-6 with TRBJ2-1; 15 positions match TRBD2. CDR1 is SGHVS and CDR2 is FNYEAQ in the germline V gene. This CDR3 spans 15 amino acids. Unmatched junction bases numbered 8, after V lost 5 bases and J lost 12 bases. CDR3 loop: CASSPEGLAGGGQFF. Written as DNA, the CDR3 is TGTGCCAGCAGCCCTGAGGGACTAGCGGGAGGAGGGCAGTTCTTC.

This chain connects TRBV5-1 to TRBJ2-3; D perhaps matches TRBD2 (6 bases). The germline V and J ends were trimmed by 4 bases and 4 bases, with 16 bases remaining between them. Germline values: CDR1 SGHRS, CDR2 YFSETQ. CDR3 length: 15 amino acids. This CDR3 is CASSPAGLGADTQYF. CDR3 nucleotide sequence: TGCGCCAGCAGCCCGGCGGGATTGGGCGCAGATACGCAGTATTTT.

V is TRBV6-5 and J is TRBJ1-1; no clear D. The V and J ends lost 0 bases and 3 bases respectively, with 11 bases between them. Germline-derived CDR1 and CDR2 are MNHEY and SVGAGI. This CDR3 has 15 amino acids. DNA of the CDR3: TGTGCCAGCAGTTACTCGAGCAGGATAGACACTGAAGCTTTCTTT. It yields the protein CASSYSSRIDTEAFF.

J is TRBJ2-2 and V is TRBV19; tentative D call: TRBD2 (6 bases). V lost 8 bases and J 5 bases, leaving 12 bases between the germline ends. The V gene's germline CDR1 is LNHDA and CDR2 SQIVND (reference sequence). The CDR3 is made up of 13 amino acids. The CDR3 DNA sequence: TGTGCCAGTTCGGGGGATTTAACCGGGGAGCTGTTTTTT. Protein sequence: CASSGDLTGELFF. The whole variable domain, filled in from reference TRBV19 and TRBJ2-2, reads DGGITQSPKYLFRKEGQNVTLSCEQNLNHDAMYWYRQDPGQGLRLIYYSQIVNDFQKGDIAEGYSVSREKKESFPLTVTSAQKNPTAFYLCASSGDLTGELFFGEGSRLTVL.

CDR3 coding DNA: TGCGCCAGCAGCTTGATAGGCAACAATGAGCAGTTCTTC. Its translation is CASSLIGNNEQFF. The chain combines TRBV5-1 with TRBJ2-1; D remains unclear. V was trimmed by 1 base and J by 5 bases, leaving 7 bases between them. The CDR3 contains 13 residues. Germline V lookup: CDR1 SGHRS, CDR2 YFSETQ.

The J gene is TRBJ2-7, the V gene TRBV5-4; tentatively, D is TRBD2 (6 bases). Germline V gene sequence: CDR1 SGHNT, CDR2 YYREEE (reference sequence). V lost 3 bases, J lost 1 base, and 11 bases lay in between. This CDR3 spans 14 amino acids. The CDR3 reads CASSSGTWSYEQYF. The CDR3 region has the DNA TGTGCCAGCAGCTCCGGGACTTGGTCCTACGAGCAGTACTTC.

The rearrangement uses TRBV7-9 and TRBJ2-2; unclear D gene. Trimming removed 5 bases at V and 3 bases at J, with 4 bases between. The CDR3 sequence is 12 residues long. The germline V gene encodes CDR1 SEHNR and CDR2 FQNEAQ (reference sequence). CDR3 DNA: TGTGCCAGCAGCCCGGACACCGGGGAGCTGTTTTTT. It translates to CASSPDTGELFF.

This chain links TRBV2 with TRBJ1-1; possibly TRBD1 for D (5 bases). CDR3 size: 16 residues. V was clipped by 9 bases and J by 5 bases, with 25 bases between them. Germline V gene data show CDR1 as SNHLY and CDR2 as FYNNEI. Here the CDR3 reads CARSTLRGRVGTEAFF. Here the CDR3 DNA reads TGTGCCAGGAGTACCCTGAGGGGCAGGGTGGGAACTGAAGCTTTCTTT.